This T cell receptor beta chain was captured by sequencing in a study of T cell clonality in common variable immunodeficiency. In this sample, this clone turned up many times. The CDR3 extends 3 residues past the end of the read, so its final part is completed from the germline J gene. Donors gave about 5 to 8 ml heparinized peripheral whole blood. From germline, CDR1 is SQVTM and CDR2 ANQGSEA. The CDR3 spans 14 residues. V trimming: 7 bases; J trimming: 3 bases; junction bases outside the gene matches: 5. Repertoires were generated with immunoSEQ multiplex PCR, while TCRdb's copy carries only in-frame clones and drops some. Sampling found some 60,000 clones, none seen once.

What was sequenced was peripheral blood mononuclear cells. This sequence joins TRBV29-1 and TRBJ2-3, with 12 nucleotides matching TRBD2. This TCR was recovered from a person aged 18-70 years in good health. The chain's CDR3 is CSGLTSGSTDTQYF. CDR3 DNA, as far as it was read: TGCAGCGGACTGACTAGCGGGAGTACAGATACG.